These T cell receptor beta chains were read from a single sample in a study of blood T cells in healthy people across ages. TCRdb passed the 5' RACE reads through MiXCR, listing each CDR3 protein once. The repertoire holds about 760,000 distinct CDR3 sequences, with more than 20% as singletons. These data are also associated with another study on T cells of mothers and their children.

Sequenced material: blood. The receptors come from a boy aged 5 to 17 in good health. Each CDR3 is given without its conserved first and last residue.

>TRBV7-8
ASSLPTKDSDSYEQY
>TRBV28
ASSLVMNGYT
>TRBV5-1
ASSPGVAGAQETQY
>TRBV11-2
ASSLDVPGVFQETQY
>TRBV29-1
SVNSGSSYEQY
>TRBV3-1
ASSFGVKGETQY
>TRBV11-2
ASSLQGLLPDTQY
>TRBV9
ASSARVQSSGNTIY
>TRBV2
ASSDRRGGGATEQF
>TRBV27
ASSLWREQPQH
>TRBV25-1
ASSKAGGPLETQY
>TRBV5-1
ASSLRLAGMSADTQY
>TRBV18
ANSPTAYEQY
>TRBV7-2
ASSLFRGDNQPQH
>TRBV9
ASSVGGGHEQF
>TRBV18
ASSRFDPGGDTEAF
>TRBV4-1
ASSGRAGELF
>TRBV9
ASSVSGLRTEAF
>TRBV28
ASSSPGLGSYEQY
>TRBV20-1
SAGLARTLNEQF